This record covers a single T cell receptor beta chain. Its matching antigen is unknown. Sequencing templates came from extracted RNA that was reverse transcribed into cDNA. Method: immunoSEQ multiplex PCR; TCRdb's copy keeps in-frame clones and lacks some. The sample includes more than 150,000 clones, about 60% of them seen just once. The treatment was: oral pan-JAK inhibitor, 5-10 mg twice daily. Looked up from germline, CDR1 is MNHEY and CDR2 is SVGAGI. This CDR3 has 14 amino acids. Trimming cost V 3 bases and J 1 base, with 9 bases left between them. The source of the sample is a study of CD8+ T cells in alopecia areata. As for the study in general: For the treated group, dosing was oral tofacitinib at 5 to 10 mg twice daily.

Study results and limitations: Resident alphabeta T cells of normal skin are also sequenced in scalp samples.

The sample consisted of CD4+ T cells sorted from blood, taken at week 4, from a patient treated with tofacitinib. This chain connects TRBV6-5 to TRBJ2-5, with D perhaps being TRBD1 or TRBD2 (5 bases each). This clonotype was obtained from a human donor with alopecia areata. The CDR3 reads CASSYTGTQETQYF. DNA of the CDR3: TGTGCCAGCAGTTATACGGGGACCCAAGAGACCCAGTACTTC.